The T cell receptor (beta chain) under discussion was sequenced for a study of T-cell memory formation after mild COVID-19. Study conclusions and caveats: Some responding clones appeared in pre-infection memory, suggesting cross-reactive memory joined. Mainly in CM and EM were contracting CD4+ clones; CD8+ were in EMRA.

From the 5' RACE reads, TCRdb called clonotypes with MiXCR, one entry per CDR3 protein. The data show approximately 150,000 distinct CDR3 sequences, with approximately 13% seen just once and approximately 3.3% held by the top ten. About this clonotype: Its antigen is not identified.

CDR1 SGHAT and CDR2 FQNNGV come from the germline V gene. This CDR3 comprises 10 residues. The sample taken for sequencing was PBMCs or a T cell subset sorted from them (not recorded which). The sequence derives from a man in his late teens or twenties who had mild COVID-19 (a few samples of this study predate the infection). Cell type and time point are not known. The rearrangement links TRBV11-2 to TRBJ1-5; D call uncertain. In DNA, the CDR3 is TGTAGGTATAGCAATCAGCCCCAGCATTTT. Amino acids: CRYSNQPQHF.